The present T cell receptor (beta chain) was sequenced within a study of blood T cell repertoires in COVID-19 (TCRdb year 2020). At the level of the whole study: Samples covering the acute and convalescent phases of COVID-19 were provided by collaborators in the United States, Italy and Spain. The repertoires were released in a freely available public database intended as a resource for research on the immune response to SARS-CoV-2. The prospective study material was composed of cDNA or gDNA derived from T cells, B-cell-depleted T cells, or PBMCs. Sample metadata almost always included a de-identified subject ID, COVID-19 status, age in years and sex. The samples were drawn from the first 160 participants of the ongoing ImmuneRACE study and from some 1,300 subjects provided by 6 global collaborators. Where available, HLA class I and class II types were obtained from metadata supplied by the sample provider rather than from assay-based typing. Deeply sampled blood TCRbeta repertoires from subjects exposed to, actively infected with, or recovered from COVID-19 were included in the dataset. Overall results and qualifications from the work: Clinical and demographic metadata were provided uncurated, with the amount varying by source and participant.

The immunoSEQ Assay, a bias-controlled multiplex PCR, was used to amplify TCRbeta CDR3 regions from genomic DNA. Under the source paper's analysis protocol: Within the assay, amplification of reference gene primers was used to estimate how many nucleated cells each sample contained. To quantify the absolute abundance of each unique TCRbeta CDR3 rearrangement, sequence reads were collapsed and filtered. For each sample, productive Simpson clonality was calculated as the square root of Simpson's diversity index over productive rearrangements. As stored in TCRdb, this immuneACCESS dataset retains in-frame rearrangements with V and J assigned. A fraction of the clones does not appear; measured against another copy, unresolved V genes explain less than half of the discrepancy, and the remainder lacks a known reason. The D gene and trimming were derived from the DNA, and the V and J assignments and clone size from that table. For this sample the table gives just over 650,000 clones, of which 85% to 90% were detected only once. Roughly 0.26% of the sample lies in the top ten.

CDR1 is given as SGHDN and CDR2 as FVKESK, both from the germline V gene. V is cut back by 4 bases and J by 2 bases, with 7 bases in the junction unmatched. There are 16 amino acids in the CDR3, from cysteine to phenylalanine inclusive. This entry keeps only the CDR3 DNA: 48 bases, framed from base 1. Collaborating institutions collected whole blood in K2EDTA tubes following their own protocols. Collaborator samples were shipped for TCRbeta analysis as frozen whole blood, isolated PBMCs, or DNA extracted from either sample type. A remark on this clone: No antigen is known for it. No qualities accompany the bases; no much larger clone lies one base away.

Sequenced input: peripheral blood. The receptor was isolated from a woman younger than 30 with acute or convalescent COVID-19. Recombination connected TRBV14 to TRBJ1-5; 8 of the junction bases match TRBD1. The nucleotides read TGTGCCAGCAGCCTTCGGACAGGGCTGTGCAATCAGCCCCAGCATTTT. This gives the protein CASSLRTGLCNQPQHF. Reference TRBV14 and TRBJ1-5 proteins supply the regions before and after the CDR3; the full variable domain is: EAGVTQFPSHSVIEKGQTVTLRCDPISGHDNLYWYRRVMGKEIKFLLHFVKESKQDESGMPNNRFLAERTGGTYSTLKVQPAELEDSGVYFCASSLRTGLCNQPQHFGDGTRLSIL.